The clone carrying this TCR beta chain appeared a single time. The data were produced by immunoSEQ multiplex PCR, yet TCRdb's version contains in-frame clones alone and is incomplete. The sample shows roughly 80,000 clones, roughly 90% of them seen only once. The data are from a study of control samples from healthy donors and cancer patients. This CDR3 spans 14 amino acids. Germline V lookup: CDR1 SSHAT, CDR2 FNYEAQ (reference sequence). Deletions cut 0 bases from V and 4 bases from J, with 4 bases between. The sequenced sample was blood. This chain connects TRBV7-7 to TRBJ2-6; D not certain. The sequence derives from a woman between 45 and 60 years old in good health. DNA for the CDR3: TGTGCCAGCAGCTTAGCCGGAGGGGCCAACGTCCTGACTTTC. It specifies CASSLAGGANVLTF. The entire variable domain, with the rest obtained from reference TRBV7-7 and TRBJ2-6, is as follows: GAGVSQSPRYKVTKRGQDVTLRCDPISSHATLYWYQQALGQGPEFLTYFNYEAQPDKSGLPSDRFSAERPEGSISTLTIQRTEQRDSAMYRCASSLAGGANVLTFGAGSRLTVL.